This T cell receptor (beta chain) was sequenced for a study of cytomegalovirus exposure and HLA in healthy donors. Overall study context: Within the Caucasian-associated ancestry cluster were roughly 82% of the roughly 360 genotyped donors.

Trimming cost V 5 bases and J 8 bases, with 10 bases left between them. Germline V gene data show CDR1 as WNHNN and CDR2 as SYGVQD (reference sequence). The CDR3 sequence is 13 residues long. General study results and limits: Analysis performed later found more than 15,000 TCR beta sequences associated with HLA alleles at 0.05 false discovery rate. It was taken for granted in presence/absence analyses that sequencing depth across donors was roughly uniform.

Of note for this clone: Its antigen is unknown.

PCR was performed using 60 Vbeta and 13 Jbeta primers. The method was immunoSEQ multiplex PCR; TCRdb's version includes in-frame clones alone and lacks a portion of them. The sample records just over 150,000 clones, approximately 79% being singletons. This chain joins TRBV10-1 and TRBJ1-6, with TRBD1 as a possible D gene (6 bases). This clonotype originated in a woman between 50 and 59 years old in good health and CMV-seropositive. Sequenced: PBMCs. Here the CDR3 DNA reads TGCGCCAGCAGTTCAGGGGTGGATTCACCCCTCCACTTT. Translating it yields CASSSGVDSPLHF.